Each of the 10 T cell receptor beta chains below was sequenced from the same sample in a study of response to subunit inactivated influenza vaccine. Using its own MiXCR run on the RT-PCR reads, TCRdb lists one record per CDR3 protein. The sample contains 860,000 or so distinct CDR3 sequences, around 20% of which appear only once. This specimen consisted of PBMCs from blood, obtained about 5 days after vaccination. The receptors shown here come from a man aged 45-65 years who received an inactivated influenza vaccine.

There are many counts of this clonotype. This chain uses TRBV9 with TRBJ1-2; D is undetermined. This CDR3 spans 15 amino acids. Trimming stripped 0 bases from V and 8 bases from J, with 17 bases between. Germline CDR1 reads SGDLS; CDR2 reads YYNGEE. CDR3 nucleotides: TGTGCCAGCAGCGTAGGGAAGGGCCCCATGGGAGGCTACACCTTC. It yields the protein CASSVGKGPMGGYTF.

This clonotype was seen a few times. CDR3 region: CASSQEGNSGYQETQYF. In nucleotides, the CDR3 is TGCGCCAGCAGCCAAGAAGGAAATAGCGGGTACCAAGAGACCCAGTACTTC. This chain uses TRBV4-1 with TRBJ2-5, with 7 bases lining up with TRBD2. In germline, CDR1 is MGHRA, CDR2 YSYEKL. Trimming removed 0 bases from V and 0 bases from J; junction bases left unmatched: 7. The CDR3 spans 17 residues.

This clonotype has more than one count but fewer than ten. V is TRBV6-2 or TRBV6-3 and J is TRBJ1-5; 9 nucleotides agree with TRBD1. J lost 4 bases, V lost 5 bases, and 12 bases had no gene match. This CDR3 is 17 amino acids long. Germline V gene sequence: CDR1 MNHEY, CDR2 SVGEGT. The CDR3 loop reads CASSLQPFGTGNQPQHF. CDR3 nucleotide sequence: TGTGCCAGCAGTCTTCAACCCTTTGGGACAGGGAATCAGCCCCAGCATTTT.

This chain links TRBV6-5 with TRBJ1-3, with no clear D. This CDR3 region has 17 residues. Trimming took off 1 base at V and 0 bases at J, with 13 bases between the two ends. The germline V gene encodes CDR1 MNHEY and CDR2 SVGAGI. In DNA, the CDR3 is TGTGCCAGCAGTTACTTGGGAGGCCCGTTCTCTGGAAACACCATATATTTT. Amino acids: CASSYLGGPFSGNTIYF.

There are a few counts of this clonotype. V gene TRBV4-2 combines with J gene TRBJ1-2; a possible D gene is TRBD1 (6 bases). The CDR3 spans 16 residues. V lost 0 bases to trimming and J lost 5 bases, with 16 bases between them. From germline, CDR1 is LGHNA and CDR2 YNFKEQ. CDR3 sequence (DNA): TGTGCCAGCAGCCAAGAGGGGCAGGGGAAGGAATATGGCTACACCTTC. Its translation: CASSQEGQGKEYGYTF.

The chain has TRBV7-9 and TRBJ2-5; D may be TRBD2 (6 bases). Trimming removed 5 bases at V and 3 bases at J, with 19 bases between. Germline loops: CDR1 SEHNR, CDR2 FQNEAQ (reference sequence). There are 16 residues in the CDR3. The CDR3 region is CASSATWRAGEETQYF. DNA for the CDR3: TGTGCCAGCAGCGCGACGTGGAGGGCCGGGGAAGAGACCCAGTACTTC.

There are a few counts of this clonotype. The V gene is TRBV20-1, the J gene TRBJ2-1, with 12 bases that match TRBD2. The V and J ends lost 3 bases and 10 bases, in that order; junction bases with no gene match: 4. Germline V lookup: CDR1 DFQATT, CDR2 SNEGSKA (reference sequence). The CDR3 sequence is 13 residues long. DNA of the CDR3: TGCAGTGCTAGGCTAGCGGGGGGGCGGGAGCAGTTCTTC. Its translation is CSARLAGGREQFF.

The chain uses TRBV6-1 and TRBJ2-3, with 9 bases matching TRBD2. Germline V lookup: CDR1 MNHNS, CDR2 SASEGT. V gave up 3 bases and J gave up 6 bases; unmatched junction bases: 1. The CDR3 extends over 13 amino acids. CDR3 residues: CASSETSGDTQYF. In DNA form, the CDR3 reads TGTGCCAGCAGTGAGACTAGCGGCGATACGCAGTATTTT.

The chain recombines TRBV5-5 with TRBJ2-4; 7 nucleotides agree with TRBD2. Germline V gene data show CDR1 as SGHKS and CDR2 as YYEKEE (reference sequence). With 6 bases clipped from V and 1 base from J, the junction kept 4 bases outside the gene matches. This CDR3 spans 14 amino acids. The CDR3 sequence: CASTLGGAKNIQYF. The DNA for the CDR3 is TGTGCCAGCACCCTGGGGGGGGCCAAAAACATTCAGTACTTC.

The chain couples TRBV7-2 to TRBJ2-1, with TRBD1 matching over 7 bases. Germline CDR1 reads SGHTA; CDR2 reads FQGNSA. V lost 4 bases, J lost 8 bases, and 8 bases stayed unmatched. The CDR3 is 14 amino acids. CDR3 residues: CASSSRDSGDEQFF. The CDR3 bases are TGTGCCAGCAGCTCCCGGGACAGTGGTGATGAGCAGTTCTTC.